These T cell receptor beta chains were read from a single sample in a study of CD8 T cells in Susac syndrome. Each CDR3 protein is one row after TCRdb ran MiXCR on the immunoSEQ multiplex PCR reads. Of about 140,000 distinct CDR3 sequences listed, approximately 95% are singletons. The specimen was CD4+ T cells from PBMCs. The receptors here all came from a human donor with multiple sclerosis. Each CDR3 is given with its conserved first and last residue. Each record gives: J gene, V gene, D gene, CDR3 length, clone size, CDR3 protein, CDR3 DNA. The D gene is left open where the match is weak. Size tells how often a clone was seen (once, few, many) or the class of an expanded clone, and some rows leave it out.

j_gene: TRBJ1-1
v_gene: TRBV28
d_gene: TRBD1
len: 15
abundance: NA
CDR3aa: CASSLQGAGNTEAFF
CDR3nt: TGTGCCAGCAGTTTACAGGGGGCAGGGAACACTGAAGCTTTCTTT

j_gene: TRBJ2-1
v_gene: TRBV30
d_gene: NA
len: 13
abundance: NA
CDR3aa: CAWSGGLWMRQFF
CDR3nt: TGTGCCTGGAGTGGGGGGTTGTGGATGAGGCAGTTCTTC

j_gene: TRBJ1-5
v_gene: TRBV30
d_gene: NA
len: 14
abundance: NA
CDR3aa: CAFQRGTGNQPQHF
CDR3nt: TGTGCCTTCCAAAGGGGGACGGGCAATCAGCCCCAGCATTTT

j_gene: TRBJ1-2
v_gene: TRBV29-1
d_gene: TRBD1
len: 13
abundance: NA
CDR3aa: CSVEEQGAAGYTF
CDR3nt: TGCAGCGTTGAAGAACAGGGGGCGGCTGGCTACACCTTC

j_gene: TRBJ1-4
v_gene: TRBV14
d_gene: TRBD1
len: 16
abundance: NA
CDR3aa: CASSERRDRVSEKLFF
CDR3nt: TGTGCCAGCAGCGAAAGAAGGGACAGGGTATCGGAAAAACTGTTTTTT

j_gene: TRBJ1-5
v_gene: TRBV30
d_gene: NA
len: 12
abundance: NA
CDR3aa: CAWSVKRSAQHF
CDR3nt: TGTGCCTGGAGTGTAAAACGATCGGCCCAGCATTTT

j_gene: TRBJ1-1
v_gene: TRBV20-1
d_gene: NA
len: 13
abundance: NA
CDR3aa: CSASGHLNTEAFF
CDR3nt: TGCAGTGCTTCGGGACACCTGAACACTGAAGCTTTCTTT

j_gene: TRBJ2-1
v_gene: TRBV12-3/TRBV12-4
d_gene: TRBD2
len: 16
abundance: NA
CDR3aa: CASSTNGLAGGGEQFF
CDR3nt: TGTGCCAGCAGTACCAACGGACTAGCGGGAGGCGGTGAGCAGTTCTTC

j_gene: TRBJ2-2
v_gene: TRBV20-1
d_gene: NA
len: 13
abundance: NA
CDR3aa: CSARGQNTGELFF
CDR3nt: TGCAGTGCTAGAGGACAGAACACCGGGGAGCTGTTTTTT

j_gene: TRBJ2-5
v_gene: TRBV6-5
d_gene: TRBD2
len: 17
abundance: NA
CDR3aa: CASSYSTSGGRIQTQYF
CDR3nt: TGTGCCAGCAGTTACTCGACTAGCGGGGGACGGATACAGACCCAGTACTTC

j_gene: TRBJ2-1
v_gene: TRBV2
d_gene: TRBD2
len: 17
abundance: NA
CDR3aa: CASSFSGLAGTYNEQFF
CDR3nt: TGTGCCAGCAGTTTTAGCGGACTAGCGGGGACTTACAATGAGCAGTTCTTC

j_gene: TRBJ2-7
v_gene: TRBV29-1
d_gene: TRBD1
len: 16
abundance: once
CDR3aa: CSVVTAWGRGRYEQYF
CDR3nt: TGCAGCGTTGTTACGGCGTGGGGCAGGGGGCGGTACGAGCAGTACTTC

j_gene: TRBJ2-3
v_gene: TRBV15
d_gene: NA
len: 15
abundance: NA
CDR3aa: CATSNGRASTDTQYF
CDR3nt: TGTGCCACCAGCAATGGCAGGGCTAGCACAGATACGCAGTATTTT

j_gene: TRBJ1-2
v_gene: TRBV24-1
d_gene: NA
len: 14
abundance: NA
CDR3aa: CATSDLGRNYGYTF
CDR3nt: TGTGCCACCAGTGATTTGGGCAGGAACTATGGCTACACCTTC

j_gene: TRBJ2-7
v_gene: TRBV5-1
d_gene: NA
len: 15
abundance: NA
CDR3aa: CASSLVSGRYDEQYF
CDR3nt: TGCGCCAGCAGCTTGGTGTCAGGACGATACGACGAGCAGTACTTC

j_gene: TRBJ1-5
v_gene: TRBV2
d_gene: NA
len: 14
abundance: NA
CDR3aa: CASSEGIIIQPQHF
CDR3nt: TGTGCCAGCAGTGAAGGGATAATAATTCAGCCCCAGCATTTT

j_gene: TRBJ2-7
v_gene: TRBV29-1
d_gene: TRBD1
len: 15
abundance: NA
CDR3aa: CSVEGAGQGSYEQYF
CDR3nt: TGCAGCGTTGAAGGGGCGGGACAGGGCTCCTACGAGCAGTACTTC